What follows are 6 T cell receptor beta chains derived from one specimen sequenced in a study of spatial heterogeneity in lung cancer (dated by TCRdb to 2018 to 2020). What the research found in general, with its limitations: A correlation was observed between the number of expanded intratumoral alpha and beta TCRs and the tumor nonsynonymous mutation count.

Libraries were built with 5' RACE. The sample was run on a NextSeq 500. TCRdb reprocessed the public reads (quality trimming at Q25 with fastp, clone calling with MiXCR) and kept in-frame beta chains. Each record represents a unique CDR3 protein, reported with the most common genes and DNA among its rows. For this sample the table gives roughly 700 distinct CDR3 sequences, of which roughly 11% were detected only once. The ten largest clonotypes hold around 23% of the sample. Per the publication, the time point label means: sample taken at primary tumor resection. These receptors are not linked to any known antigen. The sequencing used lung tumor tissue, collected at surgery. These receptors were obtained from a female donor with early-stage non-small cell lung cancer.

By its share, this clonotype is large. This beta chain is off target for a library built for alpha chains, so its abundance means little. This chain connects TRBV7-2 to TRBJ2-1, with 11 nucleotides matching TRBD2. CDR1 and CDR2 from the germline V gene are SGHTA and FQGNSA. The CDR3 is 18 residues long. After removal of 4 bases from V and 9 bases from J, the junction contained 17 bases not matched to a gene. CDR3 region: CASSSLTTSGKSGGEQFF. Here the CDR3 DNA reads TGTGCCAGCAGCTCCCTAACGACTAGCGGGAAGTCAGGCGGTGAGCAGTTCTTC.

This clonotype is categorized as medium-sized (0.01 to 0.1%). Because this beta chain is a stray read in a library intended to capture alpha chains, its abundance should not be given much weight. The chain uses TRBV20-1 and TRBJ1-2; D gene uncertain. Trimming removed 5 bases at V and 2 bases at J, with 9 bases between. Germline CDR1 and CDR2: DFQATT and SNEGSKA (reference sequence). The CDR3 contains 12 residues. The DNA for the CDR3 is TGCAGTGCTCGGATCGCAAACTATGGCTACACCTTC. Amino acid sequence: CSARIANYGYTF.

As to this clonotype: A library prepared for alpha chains yielded this beta chain as an off-target read; its size is of little meaning. The chain uses TRBV7-2 and TRBJ2-5; possible D gene TRBD2, 5 bases. The CDR3 is 16 residues long. The ends were cut back, 0 bases at V and 2 bases at J, with 13 bases in the middle. CDR1 is SGHTA, CDR2 FQGNSA, per germline. CDR3 residues: CASSLARAVTQETQYF. CDR3 nucleotides: TGTGCCAGCAGCTTAGCCCGAGCGGTAACGCAAGAGACCCAGTACTTC.

In its sample, this clonotype ranks as large. As an off-target read in a library built for alpha chains, this beta chain has a frequency of little significance. This chain connects TRBV10-3 to TRBJ1-5, with D perhaps matching TRBD1 (5 bases). The germline V gene encodes CDR1 ENHRY and CDR2 SYGVKD. V lost 5 bases to trimming and J lost 1 base, with 12 bases between them. The CDR3 has 15 residues. In nucleotides, the CDR3 is TGTGCCATCAGTCCCGGGGGGGTCAGCAATCAGCCCCAGCATTTT. Encoded protein: CAISPGGVSNQPQHF.

This clonotype showed up just a few times. Because this beta chain is a stray read in a library intended to capture alpha chains, its abundance should not be given much weight. The CDR3 sequence: CASSGGWTGFSYEQYF. The CDR3 coding sequence is TGTGCCAGTAGCGGTGGATGGACAGGGTTTTCCTACGAGCAGTACTTC. V usage is TRBV5-6 and J usage is TRBJ2-7; 8 bases map to TRBD1. The CDR3 contains 16 residues. Germline trimming cut 8 bases from V and 1 base from J; bases unmatched to any gene: 14. CDR1 is SGHDT, CDR2 YYEEEE, per germline.

By sample fraction, this clonotype is large. For a library built for alpha chains, this beta chain is a stray read; little rests on its size. As DNA, the CDR3 is TGTGCCAGCAGTTTAGGTTTGGTGCCTGAAGCTTTCTTT. Its protein product is CASSLGLVPEAFF. This sequence joins TRBV28 and TRBJ1-1; D not resolved. Trimming stripped 2 bases from V and 6 bases from J, with 10 bases between. Per germline, CDR1 MDHEN and CDR2 SYDVKM. The CDR3 is 13 residues long.